The T cell receptor (beta chain) under discussion was sequenced for a study of control samples from healthy donors and cancer patients. The CDR3 extends over 16 amino acids. V lost 3 bases, J lost 2 bases, and 16 bases lay in between. Germline V gene sequence: CDR1 LNHDA, CDR2 SQIVND (reference sequence). Here immunoSEQ multiplex PCR was the method, and the copy in TCRdb shows in-frame clones only, minus some. This table holds 170,000 or so clones, 90% found once. Sequencing was carried out using blood. This TCR came from a woman aged 45-60 years in good health. V is TRBV19 and J is TRBJ1-1, with TRBD1 as a possible D gene (5 bases). Here the CDR3 DNA reads TGTGCCAGTAGTATCTTCAGGGATAACCTAAACACTGAAGCTTTCTTT. Translating gives CASSIFRDNLNTEAFF.